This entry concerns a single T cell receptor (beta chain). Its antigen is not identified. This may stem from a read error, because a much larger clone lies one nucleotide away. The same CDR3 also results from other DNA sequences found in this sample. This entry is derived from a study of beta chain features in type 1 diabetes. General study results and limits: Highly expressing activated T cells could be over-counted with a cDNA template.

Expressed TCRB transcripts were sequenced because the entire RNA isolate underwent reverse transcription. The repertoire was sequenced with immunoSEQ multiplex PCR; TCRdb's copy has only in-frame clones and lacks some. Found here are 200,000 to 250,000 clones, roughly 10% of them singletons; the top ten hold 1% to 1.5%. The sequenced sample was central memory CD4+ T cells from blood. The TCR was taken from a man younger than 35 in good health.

The CDR3 here is CASRGSSYNEQFF. DNA for the CDR3: TGTGCCAGCAGGGGGAGCTCCTACAATGAGCAGTTCTTC. The rearrangement uses TRBV6-5 and TRBJ2-1; D is perhaps TRBD2 (5 bases). CDR1 and CDR2 from the germline V gene are MNHEY and SVGAGI. V gave up 6 bases and J gave up 0 bases, with 6 bases separating them. There are 13 residues in the CDR3.